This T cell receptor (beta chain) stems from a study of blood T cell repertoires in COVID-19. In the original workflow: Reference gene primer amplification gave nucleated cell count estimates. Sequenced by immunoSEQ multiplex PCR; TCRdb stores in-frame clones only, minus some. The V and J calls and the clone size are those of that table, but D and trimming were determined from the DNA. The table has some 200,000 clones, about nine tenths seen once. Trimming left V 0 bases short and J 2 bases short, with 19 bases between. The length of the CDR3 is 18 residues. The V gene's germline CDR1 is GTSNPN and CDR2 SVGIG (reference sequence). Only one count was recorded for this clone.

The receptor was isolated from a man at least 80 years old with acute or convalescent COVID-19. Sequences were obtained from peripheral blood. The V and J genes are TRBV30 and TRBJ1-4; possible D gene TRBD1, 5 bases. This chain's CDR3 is CAWSVAAGREPTNEKLFF. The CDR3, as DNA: TGTGCCTGGAGTGTAGCGGCAGGGCGGGAACCTACTAATGAAAAACTGTTTTTT.